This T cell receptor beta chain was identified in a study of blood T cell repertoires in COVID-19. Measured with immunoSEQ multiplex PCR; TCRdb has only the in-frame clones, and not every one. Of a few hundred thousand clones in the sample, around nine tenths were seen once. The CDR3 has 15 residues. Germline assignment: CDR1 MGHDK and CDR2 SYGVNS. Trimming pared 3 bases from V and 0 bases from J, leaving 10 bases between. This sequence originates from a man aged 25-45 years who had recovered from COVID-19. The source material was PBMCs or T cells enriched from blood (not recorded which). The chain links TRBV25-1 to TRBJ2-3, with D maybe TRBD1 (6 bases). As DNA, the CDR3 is TGTGCCAGCAGTGAGGCGGACAGAAGCACAGATACGCAGTATTTT. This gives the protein CASSEADRSTDTQYF.